The 4 T cell receptor beta chains reported below all come from one sample, sequenced in a study of T cell responses to AZD1222 COVID-19 vaccine. Repertoires were generated with immunoSEQ multiplex PCR, while TCRdb's copy carries only in-frame clones and drops some. The repertoire holds some 150,000 clones, with 70% to 90% as singletons. Sequencing used peripheral blood, obtained on day 0 of AZD1222 vaccination. These receptors all stem from an adult in good health.

V usage is TRBV7-2 and J usage is TRBJ2-3; tentatively, D is TRBD2 (6 bases). Between the trimmed V and J ends, which lost 0 bases and 0 bases, there was a span of 10 bases. Per the germline V gene, CDR1 is SGHTA and CDR2 is FQGNSA. CDR3 length equals 16 residues. CDR3 in amino acids: CASSLAPGVSTDTQYF. DNA of the CDR3: TGTGCCAGCAGCTTAGCCCCGGGAGTTAGCACAGATACGCAGTATTTT.

The CDR3 protein is CASSVDPEQGLGAGVHEQFF. CDR3 DNA: TGTGCCAGCAGCGTAGATCCAGAACAGGGGTTAGGCGCGGGAGTGCATGAGCAGTTCTTC. This sequence joins TRBV9 and TRBJ2-1; D is possibly TRBD1 or TRBD2 (7 bases each). The CDR3 totals 20 residues. CDR1 and CDR2 from the germline V gene are SGDLS and YYNGEE. Trimming took off 0 bases at V and 8 bases at J, with 30 bases between the two ends.

V and J are TRBV30 and TRBJ1-1, with 8 nucleotides matching TRBD1. The V and J ends lost 7 bases and 1 base, in that order; junction bases with no gene match: 11. This CDR3 is built from 15 residues. Per germline, CDR1 GTSNPN and CDR2 SVGIG (reference sequence). CDR3 protein: CALVGGTGRNTEAFF. In DNA, the CDR3 is TGTGCCTTAGTTGGCGGGACAGGAAGGAACACTGAAGCTTTCTTT.

This chain uses TRBV10-3 with TRBJ2-1; tentatively, D is TRBD2 (6 bases). CDR3 size: 13 residues. Trimming took off 10 bases at V and 7 bases at J, with 17 bases between the two ends. Germline CDR1 is ENHRY and CDR2 is SYGVKD. CDR3 bases: TGTGCCACCACGGATAGGGCGGGGAATGAGCAGTTCTTC. Amino acids: CATTDRAGNEQFF.